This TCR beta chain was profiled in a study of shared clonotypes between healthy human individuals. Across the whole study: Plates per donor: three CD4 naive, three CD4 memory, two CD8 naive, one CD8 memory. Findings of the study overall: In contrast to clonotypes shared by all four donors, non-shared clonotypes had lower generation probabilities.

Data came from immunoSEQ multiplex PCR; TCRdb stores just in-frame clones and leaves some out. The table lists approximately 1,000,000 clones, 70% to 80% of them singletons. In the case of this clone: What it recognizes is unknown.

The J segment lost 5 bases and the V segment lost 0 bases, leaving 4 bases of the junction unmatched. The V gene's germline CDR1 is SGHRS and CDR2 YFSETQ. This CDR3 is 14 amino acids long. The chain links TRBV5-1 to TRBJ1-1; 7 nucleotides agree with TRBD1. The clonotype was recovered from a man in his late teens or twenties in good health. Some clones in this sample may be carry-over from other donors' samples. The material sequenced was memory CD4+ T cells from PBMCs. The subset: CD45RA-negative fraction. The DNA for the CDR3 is TGCGCCAGCAGCTTGGTGGACAGGCTGACTGAAGCTTTCTTT. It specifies CASSLVDRLTEAFF. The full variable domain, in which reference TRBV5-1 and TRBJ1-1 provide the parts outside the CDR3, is KAGVTQTPRYLIKTRGQQVTLSCSPISGHRSVSWYQQTPGQGLQFLFEYFSETQRNKGNFPGRFSGRQFSNSRSEMNVSTLELGDSALYLCASSLVDRLTEAFFGQGTRLTVV.